The 30 T cell receptor beta chains below all came from one sample that was sequenced in a study of T cell responses to AZD1222 COVID-19 vaccine (dated by TCRdb to the early 2020s). The library came from the immunoSEQ multiplex PCR assay. This is the immuneACCESS table as TCRdb keeps it, with only in-frame sequences that have V and J called. A part of the clones is gone; compared with another copy, unresolved V genes explain less than half, and the rest is unexplained. For this sample the table gives around 150,000 clones, of which roughly 91% were detected only once. The ten largest make up about 1.8% of the sample. Reading the label with the study, this specimen's time point is: about 28 days (+/-7) after the second vaccine dose. The material was peripheral blood, obtained 28 days after the second AZD1222 dose. The receptors originated from an adult who received the AZD1222 COVID-19 vaccine.

This chain connects TRBV5-6 to TRBJ1-2; D is unresolved. With 7 bases removed from V and 7 bases from J, the gap between germline ends came to 17 bases. The CDR3 runs to 13 residues. Looked up from germline, CDR1 is SGHDT and CDR2 is YYEEEE. The CDR3 nucleotides are TGTGCCAGCTCTCTTGGAGCTCCGGGTGGCTACACCTTC. Residues: CASSLGAPGGYTF.

This chain joins TRBV9 and TRBJ2-1, with D uncertain. Between the trimmed V and J ends, which lost 0 bases and 7 bases, there was a span of 8 bases. This CDR3 region has 13 residues. Germline V CDR1 and CDR2: SGDLS, YYNGEE. CDR3 coding DNA: TGTGCCAGCAGCGTAGAGTACAAAAATGAGCAGTTCTTC. This translates into CASSVEYKNEQFF.

The chain couples TRBV18 to TRBJ2-7; 7 bases are shared with TRBD1. The CDR3 spans 14 residues. The germline V gene encodes CDR1 KGHSH and CDR2 LQKENI. V was clipped by 6 bases and J by 6 bases; unmatched bases: 11. CDR3 loop: CASSPFDRVGEQYF. CDR3 sequence (DNA): TGTGCCAGCTCTCCTTTCGACAGGGTGGGCGAGCAGTACTTC.

The table lists this clone with a count of one. This chain links TRBV7-8 with TRBJ1-3; D might be TRBD1 (5 bases). V dropped 5 bases and J dropped 0 bases, with 14 bases sitting between them. The CDR3 length is 16 residues. The germline CDR1 and CDR2 sequences are SGHVS and FQNEAQ. The CDR3: CASSTSGWNSGNTIYF. Here the CDR3 DNA reads TGTGCCAGCAGCACCTCAGGGTGGAACTCTGGAAACACCATATATTTT.

The gene calls are TRBV6-6 and TRBJ2-1; TRBD1 matches 7 bases. J was trimmed by 0 bases and V by 5 bases; bases with no gene match: 1. The CDR3 is 14 residues long. Germline CDR1 reads MNHNY; CDR2 reads SVGAGI (reference sequence). CDR3 loop: CASSRDSSYNEQFF. CDR3 DNA sequence: TGTGCCAGCAGTAGGGACAGCTCCTACAATGAGCAGTTCTTC.

The rearrangement joins TRBV12-3 or TRBV12-4 to TRBJ2-3, with 7 bases aligning to TRBD2. J gave up 5 bases and V 3 bases, and 2 bases lay outside the gene matches. The CDR3 is made up of 13 amino acids. This CDR3 reads CASSFLAGDTQYF. In nucleotides, the CDR3 is TGTGCCAGCAGTTTTTTAGCGGGAGATACGCAGTATTTT.

This sequence joins TRBV9 and TRBJ2-1, with D tentatively TRBD1 (5 bases). The CDR3 has 17 amino acids. CDR1 SGDLS and CDR2 YYNGEE come from the germline V gene. Trimming cost V 6 bases and J 7 bases, with 26 bases left between them. This chain's CDR3 is CASTKRGSYGSGNEQFF. In nucleotides, the CDR3 is TGTGCCAGCACCAAAAGGGGCTCCTATGGGTCCGGGAATGAGCAGTTCTTC.

The rearrangement uses TRBV5-4 and TRBJ1-1, with D possibly being TRBD1 (5 bases). Trimming stripped 0 bases from V and 4 bases from J, with 7 bases between. The V gene's germline CDR1 is SGHNT and CDR2 YYREEE (reference sequence). The CDR3 runs to 13 residues. CDR3 sequence reads: CASSLEGSTEAFF. CDR3 DNA: TGTGCCAGCAGCTTGGAGGGGAGCACTGAAGCTTTCTTT.

The V call is TRBV6-5, the J call TRBJ1-1, with D uncertain. The germline CDR1 and CDR2 sequences are MNHEY and SVGAGI. Trimming took 0 bases from V and 2 from J, leaving 4 bases between them. This CDR3 is built from 13 residues. The CDR3: CASSYSINTEAFF. The CDR3 bases are TGTGCCAGCAGTTACTCGATTAACACTGAAGCTTTCTTT.

The count of this clone is one. The chain uses TRBV18 and TRBJ1-2; 9 bases align to TRBD1. Germline assignment: CDR1 KGHSH and CDR2 LQKENI. The CDR3 has 16 residues. V lost 2 bases to trimming and J lost 6 bases; unmatched junction nucleotides: 10. CDR3 protein: CASSPETGGSSDGYTF. CDR3 bases: TGTGCCAGCTCACCAGAGACAGGGGGATCCAGCGATGGCTACACCTTC.

The J gene is TRBJ1-1, the V gene TRBV12-3 or TRBV12-4; tentatively, D is TRBD1 (5 bases). The V end lost 6 bases, the J end lost 3 bases, and 8 bases lay between the germline ends. This CDR3 spans 12 amino acids. The CDR3 region is CASRQTDTEAFF. CDR3 in DNA: TGTGCCAGCAGGCAGACAGACACTGAAGCTTTCTTT.

The rearrangement uses TRBV7-8 and TRBJ2-2, with D possibly TRBD2 on 6 matching bases. This CDR3 region has 18 residues. V gave up 2 bases and J gave up 7 bases, with 23 bases separating them. Germline CDR1 reads SGHVS; CDR2 reads FQNEAQ. CDR3 loop: CASSLRKRQEGASGELFF. As DNA, the CDR3 is TGTGCCAGCAGCTTAAGAAAGCGGCAGGAGGGCGCAAGCGGGGAGCTGTTTTTT.

The chain is built from TRBV6-2 or TRBV6-3 and TRBJ1-6, with D perhaps matching TRBD1 (5 bases). V was cut by 4 bases and J by 10 bases, with 20 bases left in between. The CDR3 is made up of 16 amino acids. Germline V gene sequence: CDR1 MNHEY, CDR2 SVGEGT. The CDR3 region is CASSSPRDAYGSPLHF. The CDR3 nucleotides read TGTGCCAGCAGTTCACCTCGGGACGCATACGGGTCACCCCTCCACTTT.

The chain has TRBV5-6 and TRBJ2-7; TRBD2 agrees at 9 bases. CDR1 SGHDT and CDR2 YYEEEE come from the germline V gene. V trimming: 1 base; J trimming: 2 bases; junction bases outside the gene matches: 4. The CDR3 contains 15 residues. As DNA, the CDR3 is TGTGCCAGCAGCTTGAGGTCTAGCGGGACCTACGAGCAGTACTTC. Amino acids: CASSLRSSGTYEQYF. Full variable domain (rest looked up from reference TRBV5-6 and TRBJ2-7): DAGVTQSPTHLIKTRGQQVTLRCSPKSGHDTVSWYQQALGQGPQFIFQYYEEEERQRGNFPDRFSGHQFPNYSSELNVNALLLGDSALYLCASSLRSSGTYEQYFGPGTRLTVT.

This chain joins TRBV5-1 and TRBJ2-1; D is unresolved. Looked up from germline, CDR1 is SGHRS and CDR2 is YFSETQ. V lost 3 bases to trimming and J lost 10 bases, with 17 bases between them. The CDR3 has 14 residues. Here the CDR3 DNA reads TGCGCCAGCAGCTCGTGGGCCGGACCAAAAGAGCAGTTCTTC. Protein: CASSSWAGPKEQFF.

The rearrangement uses TRBV2 and TRBJ1-4, with 9 nucleotides matching TRBD1. The CDR3 extends over 14 amino acids. CDR1 is SNHLY and CDR2 is FYNNEI in the germline V gene. V lost 6 bases to trimming and J lost 7 bases; unmatched junction nucleotides: 6. The CDR3 region is CASSPGTGIEKLFF. CDR3 in DNA: TGTGCCAGCAGCCCAGGGACAGGGATTGAAAAACTGTTTTTT.

The V and J genes are TRBV5-1 and TRBJ2-7, with unresolved D. The CDR3 length is 13 residues. With 0 bases removed from V and 7 bases from J, the gap between germline ends came to 11 bases. The germline CDR1 and CDR2 sequences are SGHRS and YFSETQ. The CDR3, as DNA: TGCGCCAGCAGCTTGGGGGGTTTAGGAGAGCAGTACTTC. Protein sequence: CASSLGGLGEQYF.

The rearrangement joins TRBV19 to TRBJ2-7, with TRBD2 identical over 16 bases. This CDR3 contains 19 residues. CDR1 and CDR2 from the germline V gene are LNHDA and SQIVND (reference sequence). The J segment lost 2 bases and the V segment lost 4 bases, leaving 11 bases of the junction unmatched. CDR3 sequence reads: CASSTQVPGLAGGPYEQYF. The CDR3 DNA sequence: TGTGCCAGTAGTACCCAGGTCCCGGGACTAGCGGGAGGGCCCTACGAGCAGTACTTC.

The genes are TRBV27 and TRBJ1-6; D may be TRBD1 (5 bases). This CDR3 has 13 amino acids. Deletions cut 6 bases from V and 9 bases from J, with 12 bases between. Germline CDR1 MNHEY, CDR2 SMNVEV (reference sequence). The CDR3 coding sequence is TGTGCCAGCAGAAGGTCAGGGACTTCACCCCTCCACTTT. Translation gives CASRRSGTSPLHF.

J is TRBJ2-5 and V is TRBV5-6; the match to TRBD2 covers 8 bases. The CDR3 spans 15 residues. The V gene's germline CDR1 is SGHDT and CDR2 YYEEEE. J gave up 0 bases and V 4 bases, and 5 bases lay outside the gene matches. This chain's CDR3 is CASSPGGANQETQYF. For the CDR3, the DNA is TGTGCCAGCAGCCCGGGGGGGGCCAACCAAGAGACCCAGTACTTC.

V usage is TRBV9 and J usage is TRBJ2-7; D is tentatively TRBD1 or TRBD2 (6 bases each). Per the germline V gene, CDR1 is SGDLS and CDR2 is YYNGEE. Trimming removed 3 bases from V and 2 bases from J, with 15 bases in between. This CDR3 has 15 residues. The CDR3, as DNA: TGTGCCAGCAGCGAGGAGGGGGGTACCACCTACGAGCAGTACTTC. Residues: CASSEEGGTTYEQYF. Variable domain in full (rest from reference TRBV9 and TRBJ2-7): DSGVTQTPKHLITATGQRVTLRCSPRSGDLSVYWYQQSLDQGLQFLIQYYNGEERAKGNILERFSAQQFPDLHSELNLSSLELGDSALYFCASSEEGGTTYEQYFGPGTRLTVT.

The genes are TRBV7-9 and TRBJ2-6, with a weak D call TRBD1 (6 bases). Germline lookup yields CDR1 SEHNR and CDR2 FQNEAQ (reference sequence). This CDR3 is built from 17 residues. Trimming pared 5 bases from V and 0 bases from J, leaving 14 bases between. CDR3 coding DNA: TGTGCCAGCAGCCCGACAGGAGCCTTCTCTGGGGCCAACGTCCTGACTTTC. It is translated as CASSPTGAFSGANVLTF. Drawing the rest from reference TRBV7-9 and TRBJ2-6, the complete variable domain is DTGVSQNPRHKITKRGQNVTFRCDPISEHNRLYWYRQTLGQGPEFLTYFQNEAQLEKSRLLSDRFSAERPKGSFSTLEIQRTEQGDSAMYLCASSPTGAFSGANVLTFGAGSRLTVL.

The CDR3 loop reads CASSLAQATEKLFF. CDR3 nucleotides: TGTGCCAGCAGCTTAGCACAGGCTACTGAAAAACTGTTTTTT. This chain joins TRBV7-9 and TRBJ1-4; TRBD1 is a possible D gene (5 bases). Germline V gives CDR1 SEHNR, CDR2 FQNEAQ (reference sequence). This CDR3 has 14 residues. V was shortened by 0 bases and J by 7 bases, with 9 bases between the two germline ends.

The chain employs TRBV13 and TRBJ2-5; tentatively, D is TRBD2 (6 bases). The CDR3 consists of 14 residues. The germline V gene encodes CDR1 PRHDT and CDR2 FYEKMQ (reference sequence). Trimming stripped 1 base from V and 5 bases from J, with 11 bases between. Written as DNA, the CDR3 is TGTGCCAGCAGCTTAGCGGGAGTCAGGGAGACCCAGTACTTC. Protein product: CASSLAGVRETQYF. The whole variable domain, filled in from reference TRBV13 and TRBJ2-5, reads AAGVIQSPRHLIKEKRETATLKCYPIPRHDTVYWYQQGPGQDPQFLISFYEKMQSDKGSIPDRFSAQQFSDYHSELNMSSLELGDSALYFCASSLAGVRETQYFGPGTRLLVL.

The chain carries TRBV5-6 and TRBJ2-7; the match to TRBD2 covers 12 bases. The CDR3 is made up of 16 amino acids. The germline gives CDR1 SGHDT, CDR2 YYEEEE. The ends lost 0 bases at V and 3 bases at J; junction bases unmatched: 4. The CDR3 sequence: CASSLATSGRIYEQYF. CDR3 coding DNA: TGTGCCAGCAGCTTGGCGACTAGCGGGAGAATCTACGAGCAGTACTTC. The whole variable domain, filled in from reference TRBV5-6 and TRBJ2-7, reads DAGVTQSPTHLIKTRGQQVTLRCSPKSGHDTVSWYQQALGQGPQFIFQYYEEEERQRGNFPDRFSGHQFPNYSSELNVNALLLGDSALYLCASSLATSGRIYEQYFGPGTRLTVT.

The chain carries TRBV20-1 and TRBJ1-4, with 7 bases lining up with TRBD1. This CDR3 spans 13 amino acids. With V trimmed by 3 bases and J by 7 bases, 5 bases remained unmatched. In germline, CDR1 is DFQATT, CDR2 SNEGSKA (reference sequence). This CDR3 reads CSASLQGGEKLFF. The CDR3 DNA reads as TGCAGTGCTAGTCTCCAGGGGGGTGAAAAACTGTTTTTT.

A word on this clone: Other nucleotide sequences from this sample produce the same CDR3. The V and J genes are TRBV2 and TRBJ1-1; tentative D call: TRBD1 (6 bases). The germline V gene has CDR1 SNHLY and CDR2 FYNNEI. V lost 6 bases to trimming and J lost 0 bases, with 8 bases between them. There are 13 residues in the CDR3. CDR3 DNA sequence: TGTGCCAGCAGCGGACAGCTGAACACTGAAGCTTTCTTT. Its translation is CASSGQLNTEAFF.

This rearrangement joins TRBV29-1 to TRBJ1-2, with 9 bases identical to TRBD1. V was clipped by 1 base and J by 5 bases; unmatched bases: 8. CDR3 size: 15 residues. Germline V gene sequence: CDR1 SQVTM, CDR2 ANQGSEA. This CDR3 reads CSVEVVGQGLYGYTF. CDR3 nucleotides: TGCAGCGTTGAAGTAGTGGGACAGGGTTTATATGGCTACACCTTC.

On this clone: Within the sample, other DNA sequences also encode this same CDR3. This chain links TRBV5-1 with TRBJ1-2, with D hard to call. The CDR3 spans 14 residues. Trimming shortened V by 0 bases and J by 2 bases, and 8 bases separated the two germline ends. Per the germline V gene, CDR1 is SGHRS and CDR2 is YFSETQ. CDR3 in DNA: TGCGCCAGCAGCTTGGGCCAGAGCAACTATGGCTACACCTTC. As protein: CASSLGQSNYGYTF.

This chain links TRBV6-5 with TRBJ1-2; 9 positions agree with TRBD1. CDR3 length: 15 residues. The ends lost 6 bases at V and 4 bases at J; junction bases unmatched: 9. Germline CDR1 reads MNHEY; CDR2 reads SVGAGI. CDR3 DNA sequence: TGTGCCAGCAGCCCAGGACAGGGGAAGGGCTATGGCTACACCTTC. It translates to CASSPGQGKGYGYTF.